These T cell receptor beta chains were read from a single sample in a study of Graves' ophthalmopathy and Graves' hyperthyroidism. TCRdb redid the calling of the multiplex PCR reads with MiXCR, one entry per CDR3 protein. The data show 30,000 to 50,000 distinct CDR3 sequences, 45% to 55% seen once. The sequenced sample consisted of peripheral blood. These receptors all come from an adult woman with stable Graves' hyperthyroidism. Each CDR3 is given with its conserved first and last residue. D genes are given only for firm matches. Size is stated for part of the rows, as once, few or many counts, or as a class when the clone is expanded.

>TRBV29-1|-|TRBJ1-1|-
TGCAGCGTGCGGGGTGGCAACCGAGCTTTCTTT
CSVRGGNRAFF
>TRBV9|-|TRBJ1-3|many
TGTGCCAGCAGCGTCAATCTTCGGAACACCATATATTTT
CASSVNLRNTIYF
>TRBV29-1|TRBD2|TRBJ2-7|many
TGCAGCGCCGTTAGCGGGAGGCCCCCAGGCCACGAGCAGTACTTC
CSAVSGRPPGHEQYF
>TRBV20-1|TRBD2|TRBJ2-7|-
TGCAGTGCTAGAGATCCGACTAGCGGGAGGGCCTACGAGCAGTACTTC
CSARDPTSGRAYEQYF
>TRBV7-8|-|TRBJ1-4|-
TGTGCCAGCAGCCGAGACGGTTGGGGTGAAAAACTGTTTTTT
CASSRDGWGEKLFF
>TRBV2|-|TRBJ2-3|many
TGTGCCAGCAGTGAGAAGCTAAGCACAGATACGCAGTATTTT
CASSEKLSTDTQYF
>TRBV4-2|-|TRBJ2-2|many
TGTGCCAGCAGCCAAGCAGGGGATGGGGACACCGGGGAGCTGTTTTTT
CASSQAGDGDTGELFF
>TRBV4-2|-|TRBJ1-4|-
TGTGCCAGCAGCTTGGCCATGATGTCTAGTGAAAAACTGTTTTTT
CASSLAMMSSEKLFF
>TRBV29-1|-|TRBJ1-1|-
TGCAGCGTGTACCGTCGGGTTACAGGGTTCACTGAAGCTTTCTTT
CSVYRRVTGFTEAFF
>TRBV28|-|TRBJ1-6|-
TGTGCCAGCAGTTTGGGGTACGGAGGTTCACCCCTCCACTTT
CASSLGYGGSPLHF
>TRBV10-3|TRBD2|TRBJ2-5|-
TGTGCCATCAGTGGGACTAGCGGGAGGGGCGGGACCCAGTACTTC
CAISGTSGRGGTQYF
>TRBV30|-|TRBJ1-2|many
TGTGCCTGGAGGACGATGGGGCAGGGAGTCGGCTACACCTTC
CAWRTMGQGVGYTF
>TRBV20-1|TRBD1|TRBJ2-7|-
TGCAGTGCCAGCAGTCCCGGGACAGGGGCCTCCTACGAGCAGTACTTC
CSASSPGTGASYEQYF
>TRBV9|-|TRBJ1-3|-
TGTGCCAGCGGCGTCGACGGGGCCACTGGAAACACCTTATATTTT
CASGVDGATGNTLYF